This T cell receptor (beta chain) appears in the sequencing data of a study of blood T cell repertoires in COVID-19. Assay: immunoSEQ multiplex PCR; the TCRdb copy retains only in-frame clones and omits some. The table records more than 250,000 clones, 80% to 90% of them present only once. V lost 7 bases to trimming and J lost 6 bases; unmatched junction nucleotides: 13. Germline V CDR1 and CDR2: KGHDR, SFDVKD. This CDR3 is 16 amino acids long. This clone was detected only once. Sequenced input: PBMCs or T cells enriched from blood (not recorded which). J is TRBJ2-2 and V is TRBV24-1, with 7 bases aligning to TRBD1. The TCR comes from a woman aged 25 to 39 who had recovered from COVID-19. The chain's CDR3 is CATSQTGARRAGELFF. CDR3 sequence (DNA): TGTGCCACCAGCCAAACAGGGGCCCGGCGCGCCGGGGAGCTGTTTTTT.